The rows below give T cell receptor beta chains drawn from one sample of a study of T cell responses to AZD1222 COVID-19 vaccine. Produced via immunoSEQ multiplex PCR; TCRdb's table is partial and in-frame only. The sample has around 99,000 clones, about 91% seen once. The source material was peripheral blood, sampled on day 0 of AZD1222 vaccination. The receptors were gathered from an adult in good health. CDR3s include the opening cysteine and the closing phenylalanine or tryptophan. A D gene is named only where the DNA matches it firmly. Not all rows give a size; the values are once, few, many and, for expanded clones, a class.

J gene,V gene,clone size,D gene,CDR3 protein,CDR3 DNA
TRBJ2-1,TRBV5-5,-,-,CASSPWGLTNNEQFF,TGTGCCAGCAGCCCGTGGGGACTTACAAACAATGAGCAGTTCTTC
TRBJ2-1,TRBV7-2,once,TRBD2,CASSLRAGGSYNEQFF,TGTGCCAGCAGCTTGCGGGCGGGGGGCTCCTACAATGAGCAGTTCTTC
TRBJ2-1,TRBV5-1,-,TRBD2,CASSLAGTRGGLNEQFF,TGCGCCAGCAGCTTGGCAGGGACTAGAGGGGGGCTCAATGAGCAGTTCTTC
TRBJ2-1,TRBV7-9,-,-,CASSLIEDEQFF,TGTGCCAGCAGCCTCATCGAGGACGAGCAGTTCTTC
TRBJ2-5,TRBV19,-,TRBD2,CASSIQTSRQETQYF,TGTGCCAGTAGTATACAGACTAGCAGACAAGAGACCCAGTACTTC
TRBJ2-5,TRBV6-5,-,-,CASSYSRPVGTQYF,TGTGCCAGCAGTTACTCGAGGCCAGTTGGGACCCAGTACTTC
TRBJ1-2,TRBV5-6,-,TRBD1,CASSPGQSVYGYTF,TGTGCCAGCAGCCCGGGACAGTCGGTCTATGGCTACACCTTC
TRBJ2-6,TRBV4-3,once,-,CASSLRSSGANVLTF,TGCGCCAGCAGCCTTCGATCCTCTGGGGCCAACGTCCTGACTTTC
TRBJ1-4,TRBV5-1,-,TRBD1,CASSLLGQATNEKLFF,TGCGCCAGCAGCTTGCTCGGACAGGCAACTAATGAAAAACTGTTTTTT
TRBJ1-5,TRBV7-6,-,-,CASSLETGFNQPQHF,TGTGCCAGCAGCTTAGAGACAGGATTTAATCAGCCCCAGCATTTT
TRBJ1-1,TRBV5-1,-,TRBD1,CASSSSSGTGMNTEAFF,TGCGCCAGCAGCTCTTCTTCGGGGACAGGGATGAACACTGAAGCTTTCTTT
TRBJ1-1,TRBV6-2/TRBV6-3,-,-,CASSYGGNTEAFF,TGTGCCAGCAGTTACGGGGGAAACACTGAAGCTTTCTTT
TRBJ1-2,TRBV19,-,TRBD1,CASSRDRGDYGYTF,TGTGCCAGTAGTCGGGACAGGGGGGACTATGGCTACACCTTC
TRBJ2-5,TRBV4-2,-,TRBD2,CASSQDKGSGRAGETQYF,TGTGCCAGCAGCCAAGATAAGGGAAGCGGGAGGGCAGGGGAGACCCAGTACTTC
TRBJ2-7,TRBV7-9,-,-,CASSNGLVDEQYF,TGTGCCAGCAGTAATGGGCTGGTTGACGAGCAGTACTTC
TRBJ1-5,TRBV12-3/TRBV12-4,-,-,CASSNSNQPQHF,TGTGCCAGCAGTAATAGCAATCAGCCCCAGCATTTT
TRBJ1-2,TRBV5-1,-,-,CASSLERAIYGYTF,TGCGCCAGCAGCTTGGAAAGGGCTATCTATGGCTACACCTTC
TRBJ2-1,TRBV7-9,-,-,CASSLVSYRREQFF,TGTGCCAGCAGCTTAGTATCCTACCGGCGTGAGCAGTTCTTC
TRBJ1-2,TRBV2,few,-,CASNRDTNYGYTF,TGTGCCAGCAACAGGGATACTAACTATGGCTACACCTTC
TRBJ1-1,TRBV3-1/TRBV3-2,-,-,CASSQERARTEAFF,TGTGCCAGCAGCCAAGAGAGGGCGCGCACTGAAGCTTTCTTT
TRBJ1-2,TRBV30,few,-,CAWATGKVYGYTF,TGTGCCTGGGCAACAGGGAAGGTCTATGGCTACACCTTC
TRBJ2-2,TRBV27,-,TRBD2,CASRRSGSLRTGELFF,TGTGCCAGCAGACGTAGCGGGAGCCTACGGACCGGGGAGCTGTTTTTT
TRBJ2-6,TRBV9,-,-,CASSGQGEGGANVLTF,TGTGCCAGCAGCGGCCAAGGTGAGGGTGGGGCCAACGTCCTGACTTTC
TRBJ1-4,TRBV7-2,-,TRBD1,CASSQRQGANEKLFF,TGTGCCAGCAGCCAGAGACAGGGGGCTAATGAAAAACTGTTTTTT
TRBJ1-3,TRBV29-1,-,-,CSALSGGISGNTIYF,TGCAGCGCTCTAAGCGGCGGAATCTCTGGAAACACCATATATTTT
TRBJ1-6,TRBV10-1,few,TRBD1,CASRLQGITYNSPLHF,TGCGCCAGCAGACTACAGGGGATTACCTATAATTCACCCCTCCACTTT